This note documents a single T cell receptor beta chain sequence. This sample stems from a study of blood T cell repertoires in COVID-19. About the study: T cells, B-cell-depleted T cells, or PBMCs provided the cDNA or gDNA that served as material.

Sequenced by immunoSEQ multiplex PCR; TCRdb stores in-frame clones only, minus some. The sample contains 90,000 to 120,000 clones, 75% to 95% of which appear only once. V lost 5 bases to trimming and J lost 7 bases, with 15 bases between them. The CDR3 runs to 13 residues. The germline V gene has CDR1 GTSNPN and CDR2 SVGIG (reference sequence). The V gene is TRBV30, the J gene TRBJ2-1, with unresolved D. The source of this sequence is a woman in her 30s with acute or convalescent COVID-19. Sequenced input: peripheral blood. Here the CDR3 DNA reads TGTGCCTGGGCTTTGGGCCTCCCGAATGAGCAGTTCTTC. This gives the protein CAWALGLPNEQFF. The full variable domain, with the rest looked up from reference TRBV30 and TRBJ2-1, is SQTIHQWPATLVQPVGSPLSLECTVEGTSNPNLYWYRQAAGRGLQLLFYSVGIGQISSEVPQNLSASRPQDRQFILSSKKLLLSDSGFYLCAWALGLPNEQFFGPGTRLTVL.